The 26 T cell receptor beta chains reported below all come from one sample, sequenced in a study of blood T cell repertoires in COVID-19. Data came from immunoSEQ multiplex PCR; TCRdb stores just in-frame clones and leaves some out. Of roughly 380,000 clones listed, approximately 90% are singletons. Material: peripheral blood. Receptors originate from a middle-aged woman with COVID-19, enrolled during active disease.

The chain employs TRBV5-4 and TRBJ2-1, with a possible D match to TRBD2 (7 bases). Trimming stripped 1 base from V and 9 bases from J, with 17 bases between. From germline, CDR1 is SGHNT and CDR2 YYREEE (reference sequence). The CDR3 is made up of 15 amino acids. CDR3 amino acids: CASSLSLRGGSEQFF. The CDR3 DNA reads as TGTGCCAGCAGCTTGTCCCTTAGGGGGGGGAGTGAGCAGTTCTTC. The full variable domain, with the rest looked up from reference TRBV5-4 and TRBJ2-1, is ETGVTQSPTHLIKTRGQQVTLRCSSQSGHNTVSWYQQALGQGPQFIFQYYREEENGRGNFPPRFSGLQFPNYSSELNVNALELDDSALYLCASSLSLRGGSEQFFGPGTRLTVL.

The CDR3 DNA follows: TGCGCCAGCAGCCAAGATCCCCTAGCGGGGGATCGACAATCAACCAGGGCGCAGTATTTT. It is translated as CASSQDPLAGDRQSTRAQYF. The gene calls are TRBV4-3 and TRBJ2-3; 10 bases map to TRBD2. Germline CDR1 and CDR2: LGHNA and YSLEER. The CDR3 spans 20 residues. The junction had 22 bases not matched to a gene; V was cut back by 0 bases and J by 10 bases.

This clone was detected only once. The sample has other DNA sequences that encode this CDR3 too. The genes are TRBV28 and TRBJ1-5, with 7 nucleotides matching TRBD1. CDR3 length: 14 amino acids. Germline V gives CDR1 MDHEN, CDR2 SYDVKM. After removal of 7 bases from V and 4 bases from J, the junction contained 7 bases not matched to a gene. The CDR3 DNA reads as TGTGCCAGCAAAGACAGGGTTGGTAATCAGCCCCAGCATTTT. Its protein product is CASKDRVGNQPQHF.

The rearrangement joins TRBV19 to TRBJ2-7; D is possibly TRBD1 (6 bases). In germline, CDR1 is LNHDA, CDR2 SQIVND (reference sequence). The CDR3 is made up of 13 amino acids. Trimming removed 4 bases from V and 4 bases from J, with 11 bases in between. The CDR3 sequence is CASSTSRGYEQYF. The CDR3 nucleotides read TGTGCCAGTAGTACCAGCAGGGGTTACGAGCAGTACTTC.

The genes are TRBV6-2 or TRBV6-3 and TRBJ2-1; perhaps TRBD2 as D (5 bases). The CDR3 contains 17 residues. V gave up 5 bases and J gave up 8 bases, with 25 bases separating them. CDR1 and CDR2 from the germline V gene are MNHEY and SVGEGT. CDR3 residues: CASSPGLPSQARDEQFF. CDR3 nucleotides: TGTGCCAGCAGTCCCGGACTGCCATCACAAGCAAGGGATGAGCAGTTCTTC.

V gene TRBV18 combines with J gene TRBJ1-3; a possible D gene is TRBD1 (5 bases). This CDR3 has 18 residues. Germline V gene lookup returns CDR1 KGHSH and CDR2 LQKENI. V was clipped by 3 bases and J by 4 bases, with 22 bases between them. For the CDR3, the DNA is TGTGCCAGCTCACCGCTCGGGCCTGGGGCGGCCGAAGGAAACACCATATATTTT. Its translation is CASSPLGPGAAEGNTIYF.

Notes on this clone: A read error may produce the germline difference seen at one junction end. The chain carries TRBV7-7 and TRBJ2-6; D may be TRBD2 (6 bases). The CDR3 sequence is 17 residues long. CDR1 is SSHAT, CDR2 FNYEAQ, per germline (reference sequence). For the CDR3, the DNA is TGTGCTAGCAGCCCCGGGGGACTTCCCTCTGGGGCCAACGTCCTGACTTTC. This codes for CASSPGGLPSGANVLTF.

In this sample, this clone turned up once. The rearrangement uses TRBV30 and TRBJ1-1, with D tentatively TRBD1 (6 bases). Trimming removed 5 bases at V and 1 base at J, with 8 bases between. Per the germline V gene, CDR1 is GTSNPN and CDR2 is SVGIG (reference sequence). CDR3 length equals 12 residues. The CDR3 DNA reads TGTGCCTGGGACAGGAAGAACACTGAAGCTTTCTTT. This translates into CAWDRKNTEAFF.

In its sample, this clone was seen a few times. V gene TRBV18 combines with J gene TRBJ1-6; the D gene is possibly TRBD1 (5 bases). CDR1 is KGHSH, CDR2 LQKENI, per germline. V lost 6 bases to trimming and J lost 5 bases, with 11 bases between them. This CDR3 region has 14 residues. The CDR3 reads CASSEDINNSPLHF. CDR3 DNA sequence: TGTGCCAGCTCCGAGGACATAAATAATTCACCCCTCCACTTT.

CDR3 residues: CASSEDSKQFF. DNA for the CDR3: TGTGCCAGCAGCGAGGACTCGAAGCAGTTCTTC. The chain uses TRBV5-4 and TRBJ2-1, with D possibly being TRBD2 (5 bases). Germline V gene lookup returns CDR1 SGHNT and CDR2 YYREEE (reference sequence). Trimming shortened V by 4 bases and J by 11 bases, and 10 bases separated the two germline ends. This CDR3 is built from 11 residues.

The chain is built from TRBV15 and TRBJ2-1; D might be TRBD1 (5 bases). V dropped 4 bases and J dropped 7 bases, with 14 bases sitting between them. Germline CDR1 is LNHNV and CDR2 is YYDKDF (reference sequence). The CDR3 extends over 14 amino acids. CDR3 coding DNA: TGTGCCACCAGCAAGTCAGGGTTTGGGAATGAGCAGTTCTTC. Its translation: CATSKSGFGNEQFF. Supplemented by reference TRBV15 and TRBJ2-1, the full variable domain reads DAMVIQNPRYQVTQFGKPVTLSCSQTLNHNVMYWYQQKSSQAPKLLFHYYDKDFNNEADTPDNFQSRRPNTSFCFLDIRSPGLGDTAMYLCATSKSGFGNEQFFGPGTRLTVL.

Regarding this clone: With a much larger clone just one base away, this may be a read error. This CDR3 is also generated by other DNA sequences in the sample. The V gene is TRBV28, the J gene TRBJ1-1, with D possibly TRBD1 on 6 matching bases. This CDR3 has 14 amino acids. Germline V lookup: CDR1 MDHEN, CDR2 SYDVKM. V shed 4 bases and J shed 0 bases, with 9 bases lying between them. The chain's CDR3 is CASSSTGMNTEAFF. The CDR3 bases are TGTGCCAGCAGTTCGACAGGTATGAACACTGAAGCTTTCTTT. Combining the CDR3 with reference TRBV28 and TRBJ1-1 gives the whole variable domain DVKVTQSSRYLVKRTGEKVFLECVQDMDHENMFWYRQDPGLGLRLIYFSYDVKMKEKGDIPEGYSVSREKKERFSLILESASTNQTSMYLCASSSTGMNTEAFFGQGTRLTVV.

This clone has just one count. This chain links TRBV7-9 with TRBJ2-7, with TRBD1 identical over 7 bases. The CDR3 runs 12 residues. Germline CDR1 is SEHNR and CDR2 is FQNEAQ (reference sequence). The V gene end was trimmed by 5 bases and the J gene end by 5 bases; junction bases not matched to a gene: 3. The CDR3 nucleotides are TGTGCCAGCAGCATCGACAGGGACGAGCAGTACTTC. Its translation is CASSIDRDEQYF.

V and J are TRBV28 and TRBJ2-7; 8 nucleotides align to TRBD1. V dropped 3 bases and J dropped 4; count of bases not matched to a gene: 8. Germline-derived CDR1 and CDR2 are MDHEN and SYDVKM. CDR3 size: 15 residues. The CDR3 bases are TGTGCCAGCAGTTTTACCGGGACAGGTGGTTACGAGCAGTACTTC. Its translation is CASSFTGTGGYEQYF.

V usage is TRBV2 and J usage is TRBJ1-5; perhaps TRBD1 as D (6 bases). Germline V CDR1 and CDR2: SNHLY, FYNNEI. V shed 8 bases and J shed 4 bases, with 12 bases lying between them. This CDR3 contains 13 residues. This CDR3 reads CASRTEGNQPQHF. CDR3 sequence (DNA): TGTGCCAGCCGGACAGAAGGTAATCAGCCCCAGCATTTT.

The rearrangement uses TRBV10-3 and TRBJ2-7, with 14 bases aligning to TRBD2. Germline loops: CDR1 ENHRY, CDR2 SYGVKD. CDR3 length: 15 amino acids. Trimming removed 10 bases from V and 6 bases from J; junction bases left unmatched: 11. DNA for the CDR3: TGTGCCACCGCCGGACTAGCGGGAGGCGGGGTCGAGCAGTACTTC. As protein: CATAGLAGGGVEQYF.

In the case of this clone: The same CDR3 is also encoded by other DNA sequences in this sample. The CDR3, as DNA: TGTGCCAGTAGTATAGATCGGGGAACTGAAGCTTTCTTT. This sequence encodes CASSIDRGTEAFF. The chain joins TRBV19 to TRBJ1-1; no clear D. Trimming left V 0 bases short and J 5 bases short, with 7 bases between. The CDR3 runs to 13 residues. Per germline, CDR1 LNHDA and CDR2 SQIVND (reference sequence).

The chain is built from TRBV28 and TRBJ2-1, with 9 bases matching TRBD2. The V gene end was trimmed by 3 bases and the J gene end by 4 bases; junction bases not matched to a gene: 7. CDR1 and CDR2 (germline): MDHEN, SYDVKM. The CDR3 is made up of 16 amino acids. As DNA, the CDR3 is TGTGCCAGCAGTTTTAGTGGACTAGCGAGGTACAATGAGCAGTTCTTC. Amino acid sequence: CASSFSGLARYNEQFF.

V usage is TRBV7-9 and J usage is TRBJ2-5; 9 bases align to TRBD1. V lost 5 bases to trimming and J lost 1 base; unmatched junction nucleotides: 11. The CDR3 totals 17 residues. Germline CDR1 is SEHNR and CDR2 is FQNEAQ (reference sequence). DNA for the CDR3: TGTGCCAGCAGCGAAAGTAGGGGACAGGGCTCCCAAGAGACCCAGTACTTC. As protein: CASSESRGQGSQETQYF.

On this clone itself: Other DNA sequences in this sample translate to the same CDR3. CDR3 region: CASSQVGRVNTGELFF. The CDR3 DNA follows: TGCGCCAGCAGCCAAGTCGGGAGGGTGAACACCGGGGAGCTGTTTTTT. The chain recombines TRBV4-1 with TRBJ2-2; TRBD2 matches 8 bases. Germline values: CDR1 MGHRA, CDR2 YSYEKL. The CDR3 totals 16 residues. The V segment lost 1 base and the J segment 1 base; nucleotides outside the gene matches: 2.

This clone occurred once. This chain links TRBV28 with TRBJ1-2, with 10 bases that match TRBD1. There are 14 residues in the CDR3. Germline lookup yields CDR1 MDHEN and CDR2 SYDVKM. The trim removed 7 bases at V and 8 bases at J, leaving 10 bases unmatched. CDR3 DNA sequence: TGTGCCAGCAACCAGGACAGGGGGATCTGGGGCTACACCTTC. Translation: CASNQDRGIWGYTF.

J is TRBJ1-4 and V is TRBV2; weak D call: TRBD1 (5 bases). Germline lookup yields CDR1 SNHLY and CDR2 FYNNEI. V was trimmed by 5 bases and J by 5 bases, leaving 12 bases between them. CDR3 length equals 14 residues. This CDR3 reads CASSLTEENEKLFF. CDR3 sequence (DNA): TGTGCCAGCAGTCTGACAGAAGAGAATGAAAAACTGTTTTTT. The variable domain in full, with the rest retrieved from reference TRBV2 and TRBJ1-4, is EPEVTQTPSHQVTQMGQEVILRCVPISNHLYFYWYRQILGQKVEFLVSFYNNEISEKSEIFDDQFSVERPDGSNFTLKIRSTKLEDSAMYFCASSLTEENEKLFFGSGTQLSVL.

The CDR3 sequence is CASSLDFRAMHF. In DNA, the CDR3 is TGTGCCAGCAGCTTAGACTTCAGGGCAATGCATTTT. This rearrangement joins TRBV7-9 to TRBJ1-5, with a tentative D call TRBD1 (5 bases). Germline V CDR1 and CDR2: SEHNR, FQNEAQ (reference sequence). Between the trimmed V and J ends, which lost 1 base and 15 bases, there was a span of 13 bases. The CDR3 covers 12 residues.

The V and J genes are TRBV20-1 and TRBJ2-7; no reliable D call. CDR1 DFQATT and CDR2 SNEGSKA come from the germline V gene (reference sequence). Trimming removed 3 bases from V and 3 bases from J, with 12 bases in between. The CDR3 is 13 residues long. In DNA form, the CDR3 reads TGCAGTGCTAGTGTGGTAGCTGGCTACGAGCAGTACTTC. This encodes CSASVVAGYEQYF.

Only a few counts were recorded for this clone. The chain is built from TRBV3-1 (or the pseudogene TRBV3-2) and TRBJ2-1, with D perhaps matching TRBD1 (6 bases). This CDR3 region has 15 residues. CDR1 LGHDT and CDR2 YNNKEL come from the germline V gene (reference sequence). V dropped 4 bases and J dropped 3 bases, with 13 bases sitting between them. The CDR3 sequence is CASSPGWDNYNEQFF. CDR3 nucleotide sequence: TGTGCCAGCAGCCCAGGGTGGGACAACTACAATGAGCAGTTCTTC.

The chain uses TRBV28 and TRBJ2-5; 14 bases are shared with TRBD2. The junction had 1 base not matched to a gene; V was cut back by 2 bases and J by 2 bases. This CDR3 is 16 amino acids long. Germline V gene data show CDR1 as MDHEN and CDR2 as SYDVKM. The CDR3 sequence is CASSLGLAGGQETQYF. As DNA, the CDR3 is TGTGCCAGCAGTTTAGGACTAGCGGGAGGACAAGAGACCCAGTACTTC. The full variable domain, with the rest looked up from reference TRBV28 and TRBJ2-5, is DVKVTQSSRYLVKRTGEKVFLECVQDMDHENMFWYRQDPGLGLRLIYFSYDVKMKEKGDIPEGYSVSREKKERFSLILESASTNQTSMYLCASSLGLAGGQETQYFGPGTRLLVL.